The entry below gives a single T cell receptor (beta chain) sequence along with its context. Its antigen is not yet known. No per-base quality is available; no much larger clone lies one base away. For sequencing of the TCRbeta CDR3 region, genomic DNA was extracted from the sorted cells. The immunoSEQ Assay was used for sequencing of TCRbeta CDR3 regions. As stored in TCRdb, this immuneACCESS dataset retains in-frame rearrangements with V and J assigned. A fraction of the clones does not appear; measured against another copy, unresolved V genes explain less than half of the discrepancy, and the remainder lacks a known reason. The sample has approximately 100,000 clones on record, about 90% of them singletons. The leading ten clones occupy 0.45% to 0.55% of the sample. Patients with autoimmune disease history or receiving systemic immunosuppression were excluded from the trial. Peripheral blood for TCR sequencing was collected from all dose cohorts at baseline, on cycle 4 day 1, and on cycle 7 day 1. Samples came from an open-label, multicenter, first-in-human phase I dose-escalation trial of ivuxolimab. The trial enrolled adults with locally advanced or metastatic head and neck squamous cell, hepatocellular, melanoma or renal cell carcinoma. Before TCR sequencing, CD4+ T cells and CD8+ T cells from peripheral blood were sorted into separate populations.

This entry is derived from a study of OX40 agonist ivuxolimab in advanced cancers. Concerning the study at large: Ivuxolimab, which targeted the costimulatory receptor OX40 (CD134), was an agonistic, fully human IgG2 monoclonal antibody. Intravenous ivuxolimab was administered to patients every 2 weeks at six dose levels: 0.01, 0.1, 0.3, 1.5, 3 and 10 mg/kg. Of the approximately 50 dose-escalation patients, hepatocellular carcinoma was present in approximately 20, melanoma in around 15, renal cell carcinoma in 9 and head and neck cancer in 9. In the dose-escalation cohort, around four fifths of patients were male, and the mean age was roughly 60 years, with a range of roughly 20 to 85. Prior anti-PD-1, anti-PD-L1 or anti-CTLA-4 therapy was permitted, and approximately 40% of dose-escalation patients had received checkpoint inhibitors. Three dose-escalation patients achieved partial responses, one with hepatocellular carcinoma and two with cutaneous melanoma. Peripheral TCRbeta sequencing was intended to test whether TCR sequence diversity was altered and clonal T-cell expansion was caused by ivuxolimab. The paper covers the monotherapy dose-escalation part of the phase I ivuxolimab trial, which included N of about 50 patients. On the study overall, not on this receptor specifically: Low levels of normalized T-cell clonal expansion were also seen in some patients who did not respond. On average, CD8+ T cells showed more expanded clones than CD4+ T cells after ivuxolimab. In the 0.1-3.0 mg/kg groups, partial responders were among the patients with the lowest normalized peripheral clonal expansion, particularly in CD8+ T cells. The antigen specificity of the clonally expanded peripheral T cells was not determined. Clonal expansion of both CD4+ and CD8+ blood T cells was observed from baseline to week 6 at doses 0.1 to 3.0 mg/kg.

Between the V and J ends, shortened by 5 bases and 6 bases respectively, the junction contains 10 bases. Looking up the germline V gene (reference sequence) yields CDR1 SGHAT and CDR2 FQDESV. The CDR3, from cysteine to phenylalanine, totals 13 residues. The only DNA kept is the CDR3, 39 bases in frame from the first base. This receptor chain uses TRBV11-1 and TRBJ1-4; tentative D gene TRBD1, with 5 bases matching. The TCR sequence derives from an adult with an advanced solid tumor such as melanoma, head and neck, liver or kidney cancer. The sample consisted of CD4+ or CD8+ T cells sorted from blood, taken in a trial of the OX40 agonist ivuxolimab. In nucleotide form, the sequence is TGTGCCAGCAGCCCGGACATTGATGAAAAACTGTTTTTT. The resulting protein is CASSPDIDEKLFF.